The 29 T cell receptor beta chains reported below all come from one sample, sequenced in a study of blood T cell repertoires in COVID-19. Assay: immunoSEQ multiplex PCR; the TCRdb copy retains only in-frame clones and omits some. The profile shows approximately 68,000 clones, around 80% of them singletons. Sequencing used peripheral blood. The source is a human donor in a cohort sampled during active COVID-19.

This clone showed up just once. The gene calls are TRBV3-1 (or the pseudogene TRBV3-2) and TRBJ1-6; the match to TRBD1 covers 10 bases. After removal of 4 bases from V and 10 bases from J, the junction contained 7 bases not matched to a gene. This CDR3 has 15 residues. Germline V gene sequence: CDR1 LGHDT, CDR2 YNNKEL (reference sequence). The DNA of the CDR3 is TGTGCCAGCAGCCCCCAGACAGGGGGCGTCTCACCCCTCCACTTT. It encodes CASSPQTGGVSPLHF.

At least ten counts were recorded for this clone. The CDR3 DNA follows: TGTGCCAGCACCCTAAGGGGAGGGACCTACGAGCAGTACTTC. Amino acids: CASTLRGGTYEQYF. V usage is TRBV2 and J usage is TRBJ2-7; TRBD2 aligns across 7 bases. CDR1 and CDR2 (germline): SNHLY, FYNNEI. The CDR3 has 14 amino acids. Losses at the gene ends were 7 bases for V and 2 bases for J; bases not matched to a gene: 8.

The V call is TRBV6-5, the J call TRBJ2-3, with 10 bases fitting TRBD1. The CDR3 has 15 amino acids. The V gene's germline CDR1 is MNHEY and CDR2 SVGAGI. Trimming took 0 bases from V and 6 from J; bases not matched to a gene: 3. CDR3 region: CASSYSGTGVDTQYF. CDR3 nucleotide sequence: TGTGCCAGCAGTTACTCCGGGACAGGGGTGGATACGCAGTATTTT.

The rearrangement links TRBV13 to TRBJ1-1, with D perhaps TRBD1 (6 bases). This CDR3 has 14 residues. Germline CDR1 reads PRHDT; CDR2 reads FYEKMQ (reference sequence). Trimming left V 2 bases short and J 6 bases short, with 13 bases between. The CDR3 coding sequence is TGTGCCAGCAGCTTAAGAACCAGGGGCGCTGAAGCTTTCTTT. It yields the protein CASSLRTRGAEAFF.

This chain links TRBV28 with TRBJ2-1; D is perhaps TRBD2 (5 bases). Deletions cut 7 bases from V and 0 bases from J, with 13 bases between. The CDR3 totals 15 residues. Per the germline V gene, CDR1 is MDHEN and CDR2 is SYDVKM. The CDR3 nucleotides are TGTGCCAGCATCGGGTTGGGGAGCTCCTACAATGAGCAGTTCTTC. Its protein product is CASIGLGSSYNEQFF.

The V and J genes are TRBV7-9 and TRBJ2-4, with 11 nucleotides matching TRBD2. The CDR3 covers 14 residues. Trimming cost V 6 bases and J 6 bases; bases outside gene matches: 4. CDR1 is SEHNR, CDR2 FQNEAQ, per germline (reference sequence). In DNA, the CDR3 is TGTGCCAGCAGGCACGGGACTAGCGGAAACATTCAGTACTTC. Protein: CASRHGTSGNIQYF.

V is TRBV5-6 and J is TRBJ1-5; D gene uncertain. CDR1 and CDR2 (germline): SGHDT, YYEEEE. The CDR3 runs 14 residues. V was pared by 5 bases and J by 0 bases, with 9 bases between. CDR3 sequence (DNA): TGTGCCAGCAGACACAAGAATAGCAATCAGCCCCAGCATTTT. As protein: CASRHKNSNQPQHF.

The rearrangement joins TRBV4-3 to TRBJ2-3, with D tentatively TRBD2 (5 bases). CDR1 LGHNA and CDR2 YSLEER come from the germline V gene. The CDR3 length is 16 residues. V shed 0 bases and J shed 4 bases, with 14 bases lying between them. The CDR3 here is CASSQDGGTRPDTQYF. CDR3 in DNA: TGCGCCAGCAGCCAAGACGGAGGCACGCGGCCAGATACGCAGTATTTT.

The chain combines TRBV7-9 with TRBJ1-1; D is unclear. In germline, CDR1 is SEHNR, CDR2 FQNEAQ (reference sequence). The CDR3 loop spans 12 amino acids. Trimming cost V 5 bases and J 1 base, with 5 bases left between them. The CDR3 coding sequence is TGTGCCAGCAGCGTCGGGAACACTGAAGCTTTCTTT. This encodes CASSVGNTEAFF.

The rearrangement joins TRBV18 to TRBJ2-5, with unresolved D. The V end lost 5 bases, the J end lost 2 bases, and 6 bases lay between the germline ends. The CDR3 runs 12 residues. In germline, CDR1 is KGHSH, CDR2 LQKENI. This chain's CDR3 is CASSRGQETQYF. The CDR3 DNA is TGTGCCAGCTCAAGAGGACAAGAGACCCAGTACTTC.

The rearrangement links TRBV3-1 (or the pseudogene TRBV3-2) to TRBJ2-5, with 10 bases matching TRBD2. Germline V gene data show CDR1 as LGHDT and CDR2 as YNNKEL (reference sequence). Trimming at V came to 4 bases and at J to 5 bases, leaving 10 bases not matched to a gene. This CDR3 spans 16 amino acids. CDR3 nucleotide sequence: TGTGCCAGCAGCCGCACTACTAGCGGGGCCGAGGAGACCCAGTACTTC. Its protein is CASSRTTSGAEETQYF.

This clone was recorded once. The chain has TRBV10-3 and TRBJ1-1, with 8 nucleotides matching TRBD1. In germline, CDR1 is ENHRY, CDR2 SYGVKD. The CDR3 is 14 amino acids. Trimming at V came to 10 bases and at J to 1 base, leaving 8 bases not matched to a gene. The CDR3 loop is CATSGQGANTEAFF. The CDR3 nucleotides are TGTGCCACCTCCGGGCAGGGGGCGAACACTGAAGCTTTCTTT.

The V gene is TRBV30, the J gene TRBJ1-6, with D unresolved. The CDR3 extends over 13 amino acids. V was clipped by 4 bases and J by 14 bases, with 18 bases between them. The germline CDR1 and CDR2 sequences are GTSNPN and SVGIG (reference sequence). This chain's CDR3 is CAWTTHPGEALHF. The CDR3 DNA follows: TGTGCCTGGACTACACACCCCGGAGAAGCCCTCCACTTT.

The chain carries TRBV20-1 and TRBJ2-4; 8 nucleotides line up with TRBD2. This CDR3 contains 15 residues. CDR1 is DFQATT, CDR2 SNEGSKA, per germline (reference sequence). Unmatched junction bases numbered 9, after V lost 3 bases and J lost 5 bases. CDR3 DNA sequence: TGCAGTGCTAGTTCGTCCGGGAGGGCCGAAAACATTCAGTACTTC. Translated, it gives CSASSSGRAENIQYF.

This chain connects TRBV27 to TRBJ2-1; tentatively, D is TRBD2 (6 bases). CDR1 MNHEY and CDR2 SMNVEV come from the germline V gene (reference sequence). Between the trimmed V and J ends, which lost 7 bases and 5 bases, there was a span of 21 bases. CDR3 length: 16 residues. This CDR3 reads CASTAGSGSRNNEQFF. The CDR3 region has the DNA TGTGCCAGCACCGCCGGAAGCGGGTCCCGGAACAATGAGCAGTTCTTC.

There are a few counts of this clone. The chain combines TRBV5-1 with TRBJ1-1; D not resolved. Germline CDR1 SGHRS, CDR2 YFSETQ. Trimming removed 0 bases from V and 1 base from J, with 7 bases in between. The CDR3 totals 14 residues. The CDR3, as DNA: TGCGCCAGCAGCTTGGATAGCGCGAACACTGAAGCTTTCTTT. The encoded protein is CASSLDSANTEAFF.

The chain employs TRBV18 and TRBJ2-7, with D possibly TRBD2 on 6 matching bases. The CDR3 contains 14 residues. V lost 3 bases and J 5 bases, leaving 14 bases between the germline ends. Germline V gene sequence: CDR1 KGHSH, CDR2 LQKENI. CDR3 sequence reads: CASSPTTGEDEQYF. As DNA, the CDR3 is TGTGCCAGCTCACCTACGACCGGGGAGGACGAGCAGTACTTC.

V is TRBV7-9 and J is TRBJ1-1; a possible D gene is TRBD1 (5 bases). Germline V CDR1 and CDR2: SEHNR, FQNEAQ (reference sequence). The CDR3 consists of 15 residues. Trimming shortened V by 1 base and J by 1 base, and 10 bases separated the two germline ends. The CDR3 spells CASSLVRQKNTEAFF. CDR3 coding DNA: TGTGCCAGCAGCTTAGTCCGACAGAAGAACACTGAAGCTTTCTTT.

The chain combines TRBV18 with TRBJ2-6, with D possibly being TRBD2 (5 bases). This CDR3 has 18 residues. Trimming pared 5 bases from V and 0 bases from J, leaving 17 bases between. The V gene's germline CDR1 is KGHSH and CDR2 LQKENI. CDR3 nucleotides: TGTGCCAGCTCATCCCCGGGGAACAAAGTCTCTGGGGCCAACGTCCTGACTTTC. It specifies CASSSPGNKVSGANVLTF.

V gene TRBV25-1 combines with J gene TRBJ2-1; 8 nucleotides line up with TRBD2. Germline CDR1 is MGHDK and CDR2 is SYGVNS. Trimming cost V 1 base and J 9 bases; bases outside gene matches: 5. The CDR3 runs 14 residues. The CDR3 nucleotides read TGTGCCAGCAGTGAATTCTTAGCGGGAATTGAGCAGTTCTTC. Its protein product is CASSEFLAGIEQFF.

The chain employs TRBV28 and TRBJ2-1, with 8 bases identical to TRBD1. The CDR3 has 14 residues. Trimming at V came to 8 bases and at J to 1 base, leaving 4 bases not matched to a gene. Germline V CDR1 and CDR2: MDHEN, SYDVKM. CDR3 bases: TGTGCCAGCGAGGGACAGGATTCCTACAATGAGCAGTTCTTC. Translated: CASEGQDSYNEQFF.

As DNA, the CDR3 is TGTGCCACCAGCAGTCGGTCCTACAATGAGCAGTTCTTC. Translated: CATSSRSYNEQFF. The chain combines TRBV15 with TRBJ2-1; no clear D. V was clipped by 3 bases and J by 1 base, with 4 bases between them. Germline CDR1 and CDR2: LNHNV and YYDKDF (reference sequence). The CDR3 runs to 13 residues.

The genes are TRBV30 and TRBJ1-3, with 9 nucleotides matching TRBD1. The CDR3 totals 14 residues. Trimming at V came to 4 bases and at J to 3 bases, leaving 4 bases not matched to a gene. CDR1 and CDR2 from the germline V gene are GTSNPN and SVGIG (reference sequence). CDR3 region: CAWKGTGFGNTIYF. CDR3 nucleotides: TGTGCCTGGAAGGGGACAGGGTTTGGAAACACCATATATTTT.

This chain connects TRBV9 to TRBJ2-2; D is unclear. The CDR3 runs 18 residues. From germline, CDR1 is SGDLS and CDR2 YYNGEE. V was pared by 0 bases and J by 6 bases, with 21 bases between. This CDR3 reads CASSVVPIWSDPAGELFF. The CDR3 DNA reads TGTGCCAGCAGCGTAGTCCCAATTTGGAGCGATCCCGCCGGGGAGCTGTTTTTT.

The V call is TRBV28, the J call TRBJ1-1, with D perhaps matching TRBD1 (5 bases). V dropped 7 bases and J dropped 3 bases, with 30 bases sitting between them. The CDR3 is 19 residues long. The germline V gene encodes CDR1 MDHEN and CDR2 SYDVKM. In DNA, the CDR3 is TGTGCCAGCAAAGTTTGGCAGCAGGGACTTTTCATTGGGGACACTGAAGCTTTCTTT. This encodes CASKVWQQGLFIGDTEAFF.

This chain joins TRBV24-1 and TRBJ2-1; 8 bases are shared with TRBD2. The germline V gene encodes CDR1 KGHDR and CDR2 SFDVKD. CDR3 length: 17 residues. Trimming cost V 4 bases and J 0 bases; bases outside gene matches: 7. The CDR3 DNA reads TGTGCCACCAGTGACCGATTGGCGGGAGGCTCCTACAATGAGCAGTTCTTC. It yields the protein CATSDRLAGGSYNEQFF.

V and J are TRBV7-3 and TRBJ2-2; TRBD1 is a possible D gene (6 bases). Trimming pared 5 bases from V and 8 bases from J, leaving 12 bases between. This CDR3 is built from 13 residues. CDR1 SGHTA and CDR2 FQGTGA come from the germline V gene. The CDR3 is CASSRQAEGELFF. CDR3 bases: TGTGCCAGCAGCCGACAGGCGGAGGGGGAGCTGTTTTTT.

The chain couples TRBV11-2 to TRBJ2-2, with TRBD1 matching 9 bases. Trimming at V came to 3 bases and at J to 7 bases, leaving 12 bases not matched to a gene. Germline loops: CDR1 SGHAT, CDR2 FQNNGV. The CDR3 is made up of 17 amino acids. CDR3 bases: TGTGCCAGCAGCTTCAGGCCCGGGACAGGGAGTGTCGGGGAGCTGTTTTTT. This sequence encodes CASSFRPGTGSVGELFF.

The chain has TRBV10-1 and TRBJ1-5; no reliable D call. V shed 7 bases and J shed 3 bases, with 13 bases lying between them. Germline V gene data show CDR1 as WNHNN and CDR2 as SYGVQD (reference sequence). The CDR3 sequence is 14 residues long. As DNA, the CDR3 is TGCGCCAGCACCCGCTACGGTCCCAATCAGCCCCAGCATTTT. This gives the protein CASTRYGPNQPQHF.